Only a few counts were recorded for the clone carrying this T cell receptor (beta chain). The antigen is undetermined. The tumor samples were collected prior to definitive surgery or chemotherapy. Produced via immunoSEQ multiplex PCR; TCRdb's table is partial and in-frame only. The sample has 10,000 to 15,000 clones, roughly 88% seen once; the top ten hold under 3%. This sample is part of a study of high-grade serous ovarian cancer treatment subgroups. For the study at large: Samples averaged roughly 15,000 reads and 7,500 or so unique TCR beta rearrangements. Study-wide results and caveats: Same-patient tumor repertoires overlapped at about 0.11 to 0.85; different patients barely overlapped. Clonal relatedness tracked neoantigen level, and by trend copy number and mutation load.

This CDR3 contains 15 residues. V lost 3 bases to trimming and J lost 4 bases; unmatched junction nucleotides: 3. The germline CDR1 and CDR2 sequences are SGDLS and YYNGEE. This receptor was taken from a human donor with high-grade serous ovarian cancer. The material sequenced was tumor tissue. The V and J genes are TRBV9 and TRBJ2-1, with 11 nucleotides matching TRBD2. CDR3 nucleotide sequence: TGTGCCAGCAGCGAACTAGCGGGGGCGTACAATGAGCAGTTCTTC. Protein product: CASSELAGAYNEQFF. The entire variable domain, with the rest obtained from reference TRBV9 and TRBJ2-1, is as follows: DSGVTQTPKHLITATGQRVTLRCSPRSGDLSVYWYQQSLDQGLQFLIQYYNGEERAKGNILERFSAQQFPDLHSELNLSSLELGDSALYFCASSELAGAYNEQFFGPGTRLTVL.